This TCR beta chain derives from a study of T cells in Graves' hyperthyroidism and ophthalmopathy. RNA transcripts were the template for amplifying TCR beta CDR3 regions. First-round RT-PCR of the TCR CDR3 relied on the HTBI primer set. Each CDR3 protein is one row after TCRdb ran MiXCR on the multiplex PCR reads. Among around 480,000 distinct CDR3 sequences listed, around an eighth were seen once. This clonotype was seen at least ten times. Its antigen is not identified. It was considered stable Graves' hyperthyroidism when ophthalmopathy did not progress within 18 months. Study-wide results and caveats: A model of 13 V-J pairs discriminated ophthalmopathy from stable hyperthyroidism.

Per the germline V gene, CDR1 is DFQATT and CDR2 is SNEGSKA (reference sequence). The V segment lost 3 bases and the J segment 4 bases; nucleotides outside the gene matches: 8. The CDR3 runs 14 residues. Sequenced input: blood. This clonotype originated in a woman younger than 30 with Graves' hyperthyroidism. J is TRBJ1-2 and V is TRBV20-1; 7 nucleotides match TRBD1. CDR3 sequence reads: CSASKAGGGYGYTF. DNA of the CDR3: TGCAGTGCTAGCAAGGCAGGGGGAGGCTATGGCTACACCTTC.